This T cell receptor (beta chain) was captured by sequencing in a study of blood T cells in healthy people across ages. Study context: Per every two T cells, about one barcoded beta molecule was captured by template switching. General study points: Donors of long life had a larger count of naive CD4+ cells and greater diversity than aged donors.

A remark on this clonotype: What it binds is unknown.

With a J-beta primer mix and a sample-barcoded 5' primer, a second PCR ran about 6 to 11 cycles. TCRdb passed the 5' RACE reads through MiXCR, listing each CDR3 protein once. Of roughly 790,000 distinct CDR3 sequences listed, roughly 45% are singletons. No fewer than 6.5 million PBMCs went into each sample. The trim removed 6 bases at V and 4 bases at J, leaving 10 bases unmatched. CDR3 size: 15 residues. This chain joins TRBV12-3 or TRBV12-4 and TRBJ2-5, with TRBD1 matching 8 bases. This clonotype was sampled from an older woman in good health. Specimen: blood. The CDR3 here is CASRETGGRGETQYF. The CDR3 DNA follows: TGTGCCAGCAGAGAAACAGGGGGTAGAGGAGAGACCCAGTACTTC.